This T cell receptor (beta chain) stems from a study of patients and donors after allogeneic stem cell transplantation. This clonotype came up once. V dropped 8 bases and J dropped 7 bases, with 5 bases sitting between them. In germline, CDR1 is SNHLY, CDR2 FYNNEI. This CDR3 contains 10 residues. TCRdb recomputed calls from the RT-PCR reads with MiXCR, one row per CDR3 protein. This sample yields about 200,000 distinct CDR3 sequences, of which 41% are seen a single time; around 35% belongs to the top ten. The TCR originated in a human donor who was either an allogeneic HSCT recipient or a stem cell or donor lymphocyte infusion donor (not recorded which). It is not recorded whose cells these are; they may come from a transplant donor. Sequencing was performed on blood, either unsorted or a sorted T cell fraction (not recorded which). This rearrangement joins TRBV2 to TRBJ2-2; TRBD2 is a possible D gene (5 bases). The CDR3 DNA is TGTGCCAGCGAGGGCGGGGAGCTGTTTTTT. Protein sequence: CASEGGELFF.